The entry below gives a single T cell receptor beta chain sequence along with its context. What it binds is not known. The sample originates from a study of breast tumors, draining lymph nodes, adjacent tissues. Points from the study as a whole: Compared with lymph nodes, tumors were less diverse; compared with nontumor tissue, more.

CDR1 is LGHDT, CDR2 YNNKEL, per germline (reference sequence). The ends were cut back, 3 bases at V and 4 bases at J, with 17 bases in the middle. The CDR3 runs to 16 residues. The lymph nodes were axillary draining lymph nodes from breast cancer patients. One entry per CDR3 protein, called by TCRdb with MiXCR from the multiplex PCR reads. This repertoire shows 270,000 or so distinct CDR3 sequences, 30% to 35% found once; its top ten account for more than 0.85%. Specimen: axillary lymph node tissue. The chain employs TRBV3-1 and TRBJ2-3; D is perhaps TRBD1 (8 bases). This TCR derives from a female donor with breast cancer. Some clones in this sample may be carry-over from other donors' samples. In DNA, the CDR3 is TGTGCCAGCAGCCACGACAGGGGCGGGAGCCCAGATACGCAGTATTTT. This gives the protein CASSHDRGGSPDTQYF.